This TCR beta chain is from a study of T cell responses to AZD1222 COVID-19 vaccine. The data were produced by immunoSEQ multiplex PCR, yet TCRdb's version contains in-frame clones alone and is incomplete. The sample lists 57,000 or so clones, about 80% occurring once. Germline-derived CDR1 and CDR2 are LNHDA and SQIVND (reference sequence). The length of the CDR3 is 14 residues. V gave up 5 bases and J gave up 4 bases, with 13 bases separating them. The TCR comes from an adult who received the AZD1222 COVID-19 vaccine. The genes are TRBV19 and TRBJ2-3; D not certain. The sequenced sample was peripheral blood, obtained 28 days after the second AZD1222 dose. In DNA, the CDR3 is TGTGCCAGTAGTTGGGGATCTTCGCCAGATACGCAGTATTTT. Residues: CASSWGSSPDTQYF.